These 9 T cell receptor beta chains came from one sample sequenced in a study of regulatory T cells in long-lasting Graves disease. Researchers made TCR beta libraries by using iRepertoire HTBI primers and running Arm-PCR on CDR3 regions. MiXCR was run by TCRdb on the multiplex PCR reads, yielding one entry per CDR3 protein. The sample records under 450,000 distinct CDR3 sequences, 10% to 15% being singletons. Time point in this sample: newly diagnosed GD, antithyroid drugs for less than 3 months. TCR sequences were obtained from RNA taken from PBMCs. These same data were also listed under a study on T cells in Graves' hyperthyroidism and ophthalmopathy.

This sample comprised peripheral blood mononuclear cells (PBMCs), obtained at new diagnosis, from a patient treated with antithyroid drugs. The receptor set was obtained from a young woman with Graves disease.

In its sample, this clonotype was seen a few times. The chain uses TRBV20-1 and TRBJ2-7, with TRBD1 identical over 9 bases. The CDR3 is made up of 14 amino acids. The trim removed 3 bases at V and 6 bases at J, leaving 9 bases unmatched. Germline values: CDR1 DFQATT, CDR2 SNEGSKA (reference sequence). For the CDR3, the DNA is TGCAGTGCTAGCCCCGGGACAGGGCCCCTCGAGCAGTACTTC. Amino acids: CSASPGTGPLEQYF.

A word on this clonotype: One end of the junction varies from germline; a read error may be responsible. V and J are TRBV7-9 and TRBJ2-3; the D gene is possibly TRBD2 (6 bases). The CDR3 totals 16 residues. Germline V gives CDR1 SEHNR, CDR2 FQNEAQ (reference sequence). CDR3 sequence (DNA): TGCGCCAGCAGCCAAGATTTAGAGGTAGCGGCAGATACGCAGTATTTT. It encodes CASSQDLEVAADTQYF. Combining the CDR3 with reference TRBV7-9 and TRBJ2-3 gives the whole variable domain DTGVSQNPRHKITKRGQNVTFRCDPISEHNRLYWYRQTLGQGPEFLTYFQNEAQLEKSRLLSDRFSAERPKGSFSTLEIQRTEQGDSAMYLCASSQDLEVAADTQYFGPGTRLTVL.

This clonotype was counted a few times. This rearrangement joins TRBV30 to TRBJ2-7; D not resolved. The ends were cut back, 2 bases at V and 9 bases at J, with 17 bases in the middle. CDR3 length equals 13 residues. Germline V CDR1 and CDR2: GTSNPN, SVGIG (reference sequence). The CDR3 region has the DNA TGTGCCTGGAGTCAGCCCCCCTGGGTCCGGCAGTACTTC. Protein product: CAWSQPPWVRQYF.

This clonotype was counted a few times. This chain joins TRBV5-6 and TRBJ1-2, with D unresolved. V was shortened by 0 bases and J by 2 bases, with 11 bases between the two germline ends. The V gene's germline CDR1 is SGHDT and CDR2 YYEEEE. The CDR3 spans 15 residues. The DNA for the CDR3 is TGTGCCAGCAGCTTGGTGATGGACGTGAACTATGGCTACACCTTC. Protein sequence: CASSLVMDVNYGYTF.

This clonotype was seen at least ten times. This rearrangement joins TRBV27 to TRBJ2-1; 12 nucleotides agree with TRBD2. The CDR3 runs to 15 residues. Per germline, CDR1 MNHEY and CDR2 SMNVEV (reference sequence). The trim removed 7 bases at V and 4 bases at J, leaving 5 bases unmatched. The chain's CDR3 is CASTGGTSGYNEQFF. The DNA of the CDR3 is TGTGCCAGCACCGGAGGGACTAGCGGGTACAATGAGCAGTTCTTC.

This clonotype was recorded at least ten times. The rearrangement uses TRBV5-1 and TRBJ1-2, with D possibly matching TRBD1 (5 bases). The CDR3 is made up of 13 amino acids. CDR1 and CDR2 from the germline V gene are SGHRS and YFSETQ. The ends were cut back, 3 bases at V and 4 bases at J, with 10 bases in the middle. CDR3 DNA: TGCGCCAGCAGCTGGGGGGAAGGCTATGGCTACACCTTC. This gives the protein CASSWGEGYGYTF.

The V and J genes are TRBV12-3 or TRBV12-4 and TRBJ2-7, with TRBD1 matching 9 bases. The CDR3 is 18 amino acids. V dropped 6 bases and J dropped 3; count of bases not matched to a gene: 18. As DNA, the CDR3 is TGTGCCAGCAGCCTTAGGGGCTGGGGAAGACAGGGGGGCTACGAGCAGTACTTC. Protein product: CASSLRGWGRQGGYEQYF.

Many counts were recorded for this clonotype. The chain couples TRBV7-3 to TRBJ2-7; TRBD2 is a possible D gene (5 bases). The CDR3 loop spans 13 amino acids. Germline V CDR1 and CDR2: SGHTA, FQGTGA. Trimming pared 4 bases from V and 3 bases from J, leaving 10 bases between. CDR3 amino acids: CASSSRGGYEQYF. The CDR3 DNA reads as TGTGCCAGCAGCTCCCGGGGTGGCTACGAGCAGTACTTC.

In its sample, this clonotype was seen many times. This chain uses TRBV2 with TRBJ2-1, with 8 bases that match TRBD2. Judging by the DNA end, TRBJ2-5 fits better; the J call may be wrong. The germline CDR1 and CDR2 sequences are SNHLY and FYNNEI. This CDR3 spans 15 amino acids. CDR3 nucleotides: TGTGCCAGCCCAAGTTCATTAGCGGGGCAAGAGACCCAGTACTTC. Its translation: CASPSSLAGQETQYF.